This T cell receptor beta chain derives from a study of Ad26.COV2.S vaccination and SARS-CoV-2 variants. Study background: Doses of Ad26.COV2.S were injected into muscle once or twice, 56 days apart.

Broader study findings: Spike-specific CD8+ and CD4+ T cell responses reportedly showed substantial breadth after vaccination.

The length of the CDR3 is 14 residues. Germline V CDR1 and CDR2: LGHDT, YNNKEL (reference sequence). V was pared by 4 bases and J by 2 bases, with 11 bases between. Clones were read by immunoSEQ multiplex PCR, and TCRdb kept only the in-frame ones, dropping some. This sample has around 320,000 clones; 85% occur once, and the top ten carry 2.1%. Documented treatment: 15 to 20 received Ad26.COV2.S at low or high dose, single or two shots; about five received placebo; per-sample allocation not given. Sampling was performed 63 days after the first vaccine or placebo injection. Wuhan-strain spike was delivered by a replication-incompetent Ad26 vector. As to this clone: Antigen: not known.

This receptor was taken from a person between 18 and 59 years old who received the Ad26.COV2.S COVID-19 vaccine or a placebo. This chain links TRBV3-1 (or the pseudogene TRBV3-2) with TRBJ2-5; D perhaps matches TRBD2 (5 bases). Sequenced material: peripheral blood, taken in a trial of Ad26.COV2.S vaccine versus placebo. CDR3 DNA: TGTGCCAGCAGCCTTGGACTGGTACAAGAGACCCAGTACTTC. Amino acids: CASSLGLVQETQYF.